One T cell receptor beta chain is described in this entry. The data were taken from a study of shared clonotypes between healthy human individuals. The germline V gene has CDR1 KGHSH and CDR2 LQKENI. The CDR3 runs to 13 residues. V lost 6 bases, J lost 3 bases, and 12 bases lay in between. Data came from immunoSEQ multiplex PCR; TCRdb stores just in-frame clones and leaves some out. This table holds hundreds of thousands of clones, around 72% found once. This clonotype was sampled from a woman younger than 45 in good health. Sequencing input: memory CD4+ T cells sorted from blood. Subset reported: CD45RA-negative fraction. The chain joins TRBV18 to TRBJ2-7, with D perhaps given as TRBD1 or TRBD2 (5 bases each). The CDR3 region has the DNA TGTGCCAGCTCTCAGGGACGTGACTACGAGCAGTACTTC. Translated, it gives CASSQGRDYEQYF. Combining the CDR3 with reference TRBV18 and TRBJ2-7 gives the whole variable domain NAGVMQNPRHLVRRRGQEARLRCSPMKGHSHVYWYRQLPEEGLKFMVYLQKENIIDESGMPKERFSAEFPKEGPSILRIQQVVRGDSAAYFCASSQGRDYEQYFGPGTRLTVT.